This T cell receptor beta chain is drawn from a study of blood T cell repertoires in COVID-19. As for the study in general: There were acute and convalescent COVID-19 samples, and they came from the United States, Italy and Spain.

There are 14 residues in the CDR3. Trimming stripped 3 bases from V and 2 bases from J, with 10 bases between. The germline V gene has CDR1 LNHDA and CDR2 SQIVND (reference sequence). Original processing notes: Amplified reference gene primers provided the basis for estimating nucleated cell counts. Clones were read by immunoSEQ multiplex PCR, and TCRdb kept only the in-frame ones, dropping some. That table furnishes V, J and clone size, whereas the DNA furnished D and trimming. The sample lists under 250,000 clones, 83% occurring once. This clone was observed a single time. The material sequenced was peripheral blood. The TCR sequence derives from a man in his forties with active or convalescent COVID-19. The chain recombines TRBV19 with TRBJ1-2, with D possibly matching TRBD1 (5 bases). In DNA form, the CDR3 reads TGTGCCAGTAGTATTGCAGGGTACAACTATGGCTACACCTTC. This gives the protein CASSIAGYNYGYTF.